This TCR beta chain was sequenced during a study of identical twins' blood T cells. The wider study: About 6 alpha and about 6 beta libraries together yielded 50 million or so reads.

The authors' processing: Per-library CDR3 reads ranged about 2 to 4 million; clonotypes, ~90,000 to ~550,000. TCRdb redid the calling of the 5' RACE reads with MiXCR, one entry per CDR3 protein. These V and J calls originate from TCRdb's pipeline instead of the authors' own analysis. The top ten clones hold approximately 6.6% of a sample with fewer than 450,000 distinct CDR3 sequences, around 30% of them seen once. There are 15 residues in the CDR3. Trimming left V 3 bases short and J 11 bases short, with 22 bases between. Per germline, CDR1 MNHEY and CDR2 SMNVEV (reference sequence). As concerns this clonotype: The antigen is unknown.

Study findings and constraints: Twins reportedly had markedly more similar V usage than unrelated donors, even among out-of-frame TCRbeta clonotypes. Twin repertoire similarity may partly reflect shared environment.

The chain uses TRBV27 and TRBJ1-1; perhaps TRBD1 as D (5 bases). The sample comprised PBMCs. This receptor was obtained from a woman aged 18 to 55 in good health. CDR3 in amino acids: CASSFWAGRAMTAFF. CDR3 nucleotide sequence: TGTGCCAGCAGTTTTTGGGCAGGGAGGGCGATGACGGCTTTCTTT.